The clone carrying this T cell receptor (beta chain) was seen at least ten times. This record belongs to a study of T-cell reconstitution after alpha-beta-depleted transplantation in children. The V segment lost 6 bases and the J segment 1 base; nucleotides outside the gene matches: 5. The CDR3 has 13 amino acids. The germline V gene encodes CDR1 DFQATT and CDR2 SNEGSKA (reference sequence). Unique molecular identifiers were incorporated when the TCRbeta library was constructed. Each CDR3 protein gets one entry after TCRdb re-called the PCR reads with MiXCR. Among fewer than 400,000 distinct CDR3 sequences, about 20% were seen once, and the ten largest hold 3.8%.

The source was PBMCs from the stem cell graft donor, collected from the stem cell graft. The chain combines TRBV20-1 with TRBJ2-5; 7 nucleotides align to TRBD2. This sequence was found in a human donor who donated a stem cell graft to a child with acute myeloid leukemia. CDR3 bases: TGCAGTGCCCCACTAGCGTTCCAAGAGACCCAGTACTTC. Amino acids: CSAPLAFQETQYF.